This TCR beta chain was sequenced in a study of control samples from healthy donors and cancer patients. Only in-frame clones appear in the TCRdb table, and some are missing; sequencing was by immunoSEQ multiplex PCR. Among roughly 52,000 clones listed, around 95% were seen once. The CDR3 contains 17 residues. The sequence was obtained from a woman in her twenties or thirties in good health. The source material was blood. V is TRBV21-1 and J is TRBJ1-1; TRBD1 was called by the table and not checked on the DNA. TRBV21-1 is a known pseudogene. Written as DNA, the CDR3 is TGTGCCAGCAGCAAAAAAAGGGGGGACAGGGAGAACACTGAAGCTTTCTTT. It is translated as CASSKKRGDRENTEAFF.